The source of this TCR beta chain is a study of T-cell reconstitution after alpha-beta-depleted transplantation in children. Points from the study as a whole: Reportedly, roughly two months post-transplant, alpha-beta T cells arose from several hundred expanded graft clones. At day 60, the high TCRbeta diversity found in some patients originated from recipient T cells and thymic progenitors that had survived. T-cell counts and diversity at one year post-transplant came mainly from newly produced T cells.

Trimming removed 7 bases from V and 2 bases from J; junction bases left unmatched: 14. CDR1 is LGHNA and CDR2 is YNFKEQ in the germline V gene. This CDR3 region has 18 residues. Remarks on this clonotype: Its antigen remains unidentified.

Unique molecular identifiers featured in how the TCRbeta library was prepared. TCRdb reprocessed the PCR reads with MiXCR, giving one entry per CDR3 protein. This sample has roughly 400,000 distinct CDR3 sequences, with 43% found just once. V usage is TRBV4-2 and J usage is TRBJ1-4, with 9 positions matching TRBD1. The TCR sequence derives from a girl aged 2 to 10 with aplastic anemia, due to receive a stem cell transplant. Sample: PBMCs, taken before TCRalphabeta/CD19-depleted stem cell transplant. The CDR3 DNA reads TGTGCCAGCAACCTCCCGACAGGGGGAATCTGGACTAATGAAAAACTGTTTTTT. Protein: CASNLPTGGIWTNEKLFF.